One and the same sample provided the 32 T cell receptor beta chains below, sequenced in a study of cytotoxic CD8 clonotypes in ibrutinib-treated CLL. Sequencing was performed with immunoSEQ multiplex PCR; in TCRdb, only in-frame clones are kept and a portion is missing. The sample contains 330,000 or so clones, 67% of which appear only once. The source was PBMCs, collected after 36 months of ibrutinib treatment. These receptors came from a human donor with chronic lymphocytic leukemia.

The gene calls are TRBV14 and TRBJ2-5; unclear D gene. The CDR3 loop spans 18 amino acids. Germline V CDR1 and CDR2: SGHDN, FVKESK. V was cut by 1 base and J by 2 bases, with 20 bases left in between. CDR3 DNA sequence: TGTGCCAGCAGCCAAGGAACAAGGGTGTCGTTCCATCAAGAGACCCAGTACTTC. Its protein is CASSQGTRVSFHQETQYF.

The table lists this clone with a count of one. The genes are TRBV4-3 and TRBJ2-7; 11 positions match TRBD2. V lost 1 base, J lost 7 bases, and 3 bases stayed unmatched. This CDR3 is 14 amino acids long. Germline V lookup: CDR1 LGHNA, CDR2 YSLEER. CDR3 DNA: TGCGCCAGCAGCCAAGGACTAGCGGGAAATGAGCAGTACTTC. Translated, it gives CASSQGLAGNEQYF.

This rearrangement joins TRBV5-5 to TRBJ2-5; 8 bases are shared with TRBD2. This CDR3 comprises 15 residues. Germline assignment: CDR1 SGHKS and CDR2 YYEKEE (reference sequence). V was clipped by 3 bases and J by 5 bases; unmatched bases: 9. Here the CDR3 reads CASSYPAGVRETQYF. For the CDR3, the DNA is TGTGCCAGCAGCTATCCAGCGGGAGTGAGGGAGACCCAGTACTTC.

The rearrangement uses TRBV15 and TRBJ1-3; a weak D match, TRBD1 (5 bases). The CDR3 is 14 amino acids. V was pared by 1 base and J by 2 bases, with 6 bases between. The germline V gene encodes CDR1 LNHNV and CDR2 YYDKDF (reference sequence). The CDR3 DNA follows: TGTGCCACCAGCAGAGCGGGACCTGGAAACACCATATATTTT. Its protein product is CATSRAGPGNTIYF.

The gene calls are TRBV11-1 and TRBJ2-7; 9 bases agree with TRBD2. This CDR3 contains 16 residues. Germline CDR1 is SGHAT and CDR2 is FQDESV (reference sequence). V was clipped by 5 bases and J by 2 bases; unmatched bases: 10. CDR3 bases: TGTGCCAGCAGCGCCCGCTGGGCTAGCGGGACCTACGAGCAGTACTTC. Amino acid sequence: CASSARWASGTYEQYF.

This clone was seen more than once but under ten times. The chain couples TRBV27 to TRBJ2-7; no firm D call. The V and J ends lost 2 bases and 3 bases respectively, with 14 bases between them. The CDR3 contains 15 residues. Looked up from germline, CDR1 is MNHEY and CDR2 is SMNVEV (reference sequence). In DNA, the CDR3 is TGTGCCAGCAGTTTAACCCTTGGGCGGAACTACGAGCAGTACTTC. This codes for CASSLTLGRNYEQYF.

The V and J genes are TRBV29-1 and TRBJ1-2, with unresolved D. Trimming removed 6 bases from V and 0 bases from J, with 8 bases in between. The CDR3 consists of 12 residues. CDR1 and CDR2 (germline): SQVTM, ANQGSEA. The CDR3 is CSVGWSNYGYTF. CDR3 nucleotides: TGCAGCGTAGGGTGGTCTAACTATGGCTACACCTTC.

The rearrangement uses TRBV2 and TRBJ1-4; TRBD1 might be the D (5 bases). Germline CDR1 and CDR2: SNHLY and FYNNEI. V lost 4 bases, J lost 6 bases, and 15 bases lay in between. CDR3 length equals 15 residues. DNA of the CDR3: TGTGCCAGCAGTGTTTGGGGGACGAACGATGAAAAACTGTTTTTT. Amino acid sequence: CASSVWGTNDEKLFF.

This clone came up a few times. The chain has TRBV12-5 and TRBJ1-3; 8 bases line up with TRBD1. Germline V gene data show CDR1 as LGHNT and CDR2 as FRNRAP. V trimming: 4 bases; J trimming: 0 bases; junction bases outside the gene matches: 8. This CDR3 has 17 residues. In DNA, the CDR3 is TGTGCTAGTGGTTCCTCTGGGACAGGACTCTCTGGAAACACCATATATTTT. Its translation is CASGSSGTGLSGNTIYF. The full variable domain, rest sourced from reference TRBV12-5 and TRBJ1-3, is DARVTQTPRHKVTEMGQEVTMRCQPILGHNTVFWYRQTMMQGLELLAYFRNRAPLDDSGMPKDRFSAEMPDATLATLKIQPSEPRDSAVYFCASGSSGTGLSGNTIYFGEGSWLTVV.

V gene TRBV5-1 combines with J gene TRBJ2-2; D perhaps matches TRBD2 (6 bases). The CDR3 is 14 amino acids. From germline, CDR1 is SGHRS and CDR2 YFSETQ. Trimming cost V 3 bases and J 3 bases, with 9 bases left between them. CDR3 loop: CASSWRLDTGELFF. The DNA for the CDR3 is TGCGCCAGCAGCTGGAGACTAGACACCGGGGAGCTGTTTTTT.

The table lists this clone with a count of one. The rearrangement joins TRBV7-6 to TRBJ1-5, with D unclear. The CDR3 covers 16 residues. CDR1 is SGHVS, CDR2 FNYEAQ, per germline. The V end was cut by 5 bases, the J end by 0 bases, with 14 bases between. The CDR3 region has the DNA TGTGCCAGCAGCCCTGGGCGGCAGGATAGCAATCAGCCCCAGCATTTT. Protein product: CASSPGRQDSNQPQHF.

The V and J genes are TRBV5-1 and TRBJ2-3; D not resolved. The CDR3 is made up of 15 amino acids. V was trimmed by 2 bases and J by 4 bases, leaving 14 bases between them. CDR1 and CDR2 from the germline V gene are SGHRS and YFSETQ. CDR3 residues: CASSLSVNLPDTQYF. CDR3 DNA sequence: TGCGCCAGCAGCTTATCTGTGAACCTACCAGATACGCAGTATTTT.

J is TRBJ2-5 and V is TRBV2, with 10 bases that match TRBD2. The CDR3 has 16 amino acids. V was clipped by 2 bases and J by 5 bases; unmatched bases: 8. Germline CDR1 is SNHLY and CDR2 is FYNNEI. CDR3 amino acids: CASSEQSSGSDETQYF. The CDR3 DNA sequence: TGTGCCAGCAGTGAACAGTCTAGCGGGAGTGATGAGACCCAGTACTTC.

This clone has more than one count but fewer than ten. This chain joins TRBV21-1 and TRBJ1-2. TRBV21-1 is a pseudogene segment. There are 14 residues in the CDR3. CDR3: CASSNRDGNYGYTF. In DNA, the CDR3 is TGTGCCAGCAGCAACCGGGACGGTAACTATGGCTACACCTTC.

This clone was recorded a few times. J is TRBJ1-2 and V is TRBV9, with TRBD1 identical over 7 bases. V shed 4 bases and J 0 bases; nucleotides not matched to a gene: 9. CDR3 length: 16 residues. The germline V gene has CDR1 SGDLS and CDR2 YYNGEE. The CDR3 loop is CASSKGTAIANYGYTF. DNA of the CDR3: TGTGCCAGCAGCAAGGGGACAGCGATAGCTAACTATGGCTACACCTTC.

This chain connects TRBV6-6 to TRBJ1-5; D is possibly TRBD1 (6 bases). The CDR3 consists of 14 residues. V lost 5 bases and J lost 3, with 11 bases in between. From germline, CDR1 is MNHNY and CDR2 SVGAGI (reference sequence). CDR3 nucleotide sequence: TGTGCCAGCAGTAAGGACAGCCTCAATCAGCCCCAGCATTTT. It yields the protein CASSKDSLNQPQHF.

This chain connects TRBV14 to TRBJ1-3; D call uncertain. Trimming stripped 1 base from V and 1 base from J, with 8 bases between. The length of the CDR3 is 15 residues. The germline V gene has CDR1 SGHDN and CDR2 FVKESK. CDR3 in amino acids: CASSQGHGSGNTIYF. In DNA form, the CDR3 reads TGTGCCAGCAGCCAAGGCCATGGTTCTGGAAACACCATATATTTT.

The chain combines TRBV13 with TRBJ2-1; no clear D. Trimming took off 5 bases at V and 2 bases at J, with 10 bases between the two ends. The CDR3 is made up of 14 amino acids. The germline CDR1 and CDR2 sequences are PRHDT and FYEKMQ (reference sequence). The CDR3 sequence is CASSPDKPYNEQFF. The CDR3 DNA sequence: TGTGCCAGCAGCCCCGACAAGCCCTACAATGAGCAGTTCTTC.

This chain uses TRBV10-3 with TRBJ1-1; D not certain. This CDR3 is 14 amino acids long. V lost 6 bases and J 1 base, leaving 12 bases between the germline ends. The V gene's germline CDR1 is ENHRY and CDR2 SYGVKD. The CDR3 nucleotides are TGTGCCATCAGCCCACAGTGGGGGAACACTGAAGCTTTCTTT. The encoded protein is CAISPQWGNTEAFF.

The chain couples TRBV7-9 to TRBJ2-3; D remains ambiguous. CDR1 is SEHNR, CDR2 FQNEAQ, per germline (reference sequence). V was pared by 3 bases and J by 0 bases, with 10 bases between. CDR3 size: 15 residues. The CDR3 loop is CASSFPGSSTDTQYF. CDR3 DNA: TGTGCCAGCAGCTTTCCAGGCTCAAGCACAGATACGCAGTATTTT.

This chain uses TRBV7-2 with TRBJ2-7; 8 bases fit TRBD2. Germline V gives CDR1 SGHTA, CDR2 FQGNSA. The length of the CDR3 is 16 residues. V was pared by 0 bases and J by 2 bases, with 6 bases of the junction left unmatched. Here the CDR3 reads CASSLAQRGPAYEQYF. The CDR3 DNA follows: TGTGCCAGCAGCTTAGCCCAGCGGGGGCCCGCCTACGAGCAGTACTTC.

The CDR3 region is CASSLLGQAGGQPQHF. CDR3 DNA: TGTGCCAGCAGTTTATTGGGACAGGCGGGCGGTCAGCCCCAGCATTTT. The chain carries TRBV27 and TRBJ1-5, with 8 bases lining up with TRBD1. V lost 1 base and J lost 6; bases outside the gene matches: 8. CDR1 is MNHEY, CDR2 SMNVEV, per germline (reference sequence). The CDR3 is 16 residues long.

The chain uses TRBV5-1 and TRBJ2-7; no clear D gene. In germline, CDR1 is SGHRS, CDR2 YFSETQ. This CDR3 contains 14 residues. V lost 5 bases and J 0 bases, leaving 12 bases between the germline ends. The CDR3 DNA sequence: TGCGCCAGCAGTGAGGATCCCAGCTCCTACGAGCAGTACTTC. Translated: CASSEDPSSYEQYF.

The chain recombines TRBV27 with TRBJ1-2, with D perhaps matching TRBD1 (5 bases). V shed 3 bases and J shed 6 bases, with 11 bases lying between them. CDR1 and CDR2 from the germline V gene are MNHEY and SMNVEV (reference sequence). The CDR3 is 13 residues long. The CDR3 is CASSFGRGDGYTF. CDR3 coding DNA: TGTGCCAGCAGTTTTGGGAGGGGCGATGGCTACACCTTC.

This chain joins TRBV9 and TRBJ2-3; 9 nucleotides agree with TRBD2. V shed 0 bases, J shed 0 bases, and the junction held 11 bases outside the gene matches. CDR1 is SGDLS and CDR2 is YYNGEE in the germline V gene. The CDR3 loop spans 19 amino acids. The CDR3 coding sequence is TGTGCCAGCAGCGTAGAATCCCTAGCGGGACTCGGGAGCACAGATACGCAGTATTTT. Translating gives CASSVESLAGLGSTDTQYF.

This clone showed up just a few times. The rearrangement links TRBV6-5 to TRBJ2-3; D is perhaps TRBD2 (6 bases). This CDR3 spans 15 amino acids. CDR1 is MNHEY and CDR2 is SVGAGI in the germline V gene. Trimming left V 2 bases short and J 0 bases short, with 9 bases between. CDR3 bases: TGTGCCAGCAGTTACCGTGGACTAAGCACAGATACGCAGTATTTT. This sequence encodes CASSYRGLSTDTQYF.

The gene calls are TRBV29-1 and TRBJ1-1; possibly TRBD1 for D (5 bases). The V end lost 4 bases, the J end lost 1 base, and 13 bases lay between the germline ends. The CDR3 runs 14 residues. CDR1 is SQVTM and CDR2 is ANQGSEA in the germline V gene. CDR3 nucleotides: TGCAGCGTTGTAAGTGCAGGGCGGAACACTGAAGCTTTCTTT. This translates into CSVVSAGRNTEAFF.

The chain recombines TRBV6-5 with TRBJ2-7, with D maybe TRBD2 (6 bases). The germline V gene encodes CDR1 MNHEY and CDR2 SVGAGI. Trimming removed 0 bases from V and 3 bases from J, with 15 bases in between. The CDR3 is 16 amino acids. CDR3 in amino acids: CASSYSQTGGRYEQYF. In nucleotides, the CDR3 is TGTGCCAGCAGTTACTCGCAGACCGGGGGACGCTACGAGCAGTACTTC.

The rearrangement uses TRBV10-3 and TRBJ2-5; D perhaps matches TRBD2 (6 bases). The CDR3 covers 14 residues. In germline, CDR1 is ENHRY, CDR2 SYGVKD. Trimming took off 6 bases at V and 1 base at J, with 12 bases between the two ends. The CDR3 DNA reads TGTGCCATCAGGGGGGGAGGAGTCCAAGAGACCCAGTACTTC. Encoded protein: CAIRGGGVQETQYF.

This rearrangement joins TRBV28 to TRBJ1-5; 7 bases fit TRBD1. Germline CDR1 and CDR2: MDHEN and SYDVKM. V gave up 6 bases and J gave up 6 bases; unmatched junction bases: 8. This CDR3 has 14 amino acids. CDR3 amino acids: CASRTTGVGQPQHF. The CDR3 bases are TGTGCCAGCAGAACTACAGGGGTCGGTCAGCCCCAGCATTTT.

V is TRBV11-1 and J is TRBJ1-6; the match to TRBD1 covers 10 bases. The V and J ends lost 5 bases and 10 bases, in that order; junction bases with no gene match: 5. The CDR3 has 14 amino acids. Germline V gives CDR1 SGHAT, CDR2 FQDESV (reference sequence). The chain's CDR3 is CASSPRDRGSPLHF. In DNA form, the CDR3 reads TGTGCCAGCAGCCCCCGGGACAGGGGCTCACCCCTCCACTTT.

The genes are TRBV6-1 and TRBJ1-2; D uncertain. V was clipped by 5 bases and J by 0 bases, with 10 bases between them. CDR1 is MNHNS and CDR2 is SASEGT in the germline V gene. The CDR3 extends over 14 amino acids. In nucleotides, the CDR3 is TGTGCCAGCAGTCAAGGGAGGGCTAACTATGGCTACACCTTC. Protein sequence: CASSQGRANYGYTF.